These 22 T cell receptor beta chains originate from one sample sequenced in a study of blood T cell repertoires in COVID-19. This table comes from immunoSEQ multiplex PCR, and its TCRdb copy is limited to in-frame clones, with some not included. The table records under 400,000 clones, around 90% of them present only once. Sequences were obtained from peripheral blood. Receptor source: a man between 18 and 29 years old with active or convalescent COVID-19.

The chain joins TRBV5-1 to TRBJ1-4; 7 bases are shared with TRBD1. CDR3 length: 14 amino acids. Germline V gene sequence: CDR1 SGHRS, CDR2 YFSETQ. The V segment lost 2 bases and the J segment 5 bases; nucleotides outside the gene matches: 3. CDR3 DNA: TGCGCCAGCAGCTTTGAAGGGGGCAATGAAAAACTGTTTTTT. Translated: CASSFEGGNEKLFF.

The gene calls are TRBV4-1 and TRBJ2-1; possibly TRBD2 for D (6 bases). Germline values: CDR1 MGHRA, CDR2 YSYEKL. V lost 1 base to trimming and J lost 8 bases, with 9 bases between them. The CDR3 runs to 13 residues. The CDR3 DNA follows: TGCGCCAGCAGCCAAGGGGGGGTGGATGAGCAGTTCTTC. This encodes CASSQGGVDEQFF.

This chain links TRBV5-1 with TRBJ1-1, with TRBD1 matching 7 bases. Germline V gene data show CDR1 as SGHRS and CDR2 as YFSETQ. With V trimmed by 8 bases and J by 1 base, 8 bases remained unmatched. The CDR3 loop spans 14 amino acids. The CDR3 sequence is CASGSRGQNTEAFF. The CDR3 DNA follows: TGCGCCAGTGGGAGTAGGGGGCAGAACACTGAAGCTTTCTTT.

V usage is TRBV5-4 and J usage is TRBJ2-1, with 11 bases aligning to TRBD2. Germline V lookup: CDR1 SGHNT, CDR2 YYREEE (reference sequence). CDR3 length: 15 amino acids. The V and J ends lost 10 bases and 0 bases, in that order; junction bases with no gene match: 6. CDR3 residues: CAARLAGSSYNEQFF. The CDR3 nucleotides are TGTGCCGCCCGACTAGCGGGGAGCTCCTACAATGAGCAGTTCTTC.

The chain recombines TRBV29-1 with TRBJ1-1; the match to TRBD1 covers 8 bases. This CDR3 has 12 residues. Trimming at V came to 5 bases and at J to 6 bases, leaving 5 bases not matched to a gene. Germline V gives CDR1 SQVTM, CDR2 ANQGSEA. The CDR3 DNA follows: TGCAGCGTTTCACAGGGGGGGGCTGAAGCTTTCTTT. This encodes CSVSQGGAEAFF.

The CDR3 here is CASNITETYEQYF. In nucleotides, the CDR3 is TGTGCCAGTAATATTACAGAAACCTACGAGCAGTACTTC. This chain joins TRBV19 and TRBJ2-7; D is unresolved. Deletions cut 7 bases from V and 2 bases from J, with 12 bases between. This CDR3 has 13 amino acids. Germline V gene sequence: CDR1 LNHDA, CDR2 SQIVND (reference sequence).

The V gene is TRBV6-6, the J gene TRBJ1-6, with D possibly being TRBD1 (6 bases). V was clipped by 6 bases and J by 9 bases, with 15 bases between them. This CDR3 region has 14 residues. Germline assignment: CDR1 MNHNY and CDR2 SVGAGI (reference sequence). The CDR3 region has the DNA TGTGCCAGCAGATCGGACAGAGGGGGTTCACCCCTCCACTTT. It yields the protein CASRSDRGGSPLHF.

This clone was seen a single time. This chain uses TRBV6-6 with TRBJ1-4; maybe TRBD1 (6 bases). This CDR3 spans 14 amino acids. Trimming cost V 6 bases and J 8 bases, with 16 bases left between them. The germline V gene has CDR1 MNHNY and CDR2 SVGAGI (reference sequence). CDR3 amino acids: CASSRDRQFEKLFF. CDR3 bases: TGTGCCAGCAGCCGAGACAGGCAATTCGAAAAACTGTTTTTT.

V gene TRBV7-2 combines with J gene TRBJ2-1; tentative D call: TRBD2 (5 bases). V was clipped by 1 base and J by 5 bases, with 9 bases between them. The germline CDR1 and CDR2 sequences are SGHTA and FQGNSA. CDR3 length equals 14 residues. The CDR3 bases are TGTGCCAGCAGCTTAGTTCGGAGGAACAATGAGCAGTTCTTC. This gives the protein CASSLVRRNNEQFF. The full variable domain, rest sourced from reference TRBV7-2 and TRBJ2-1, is GAGVSQSPSNKVTEKGKDVELRCDPISGHTALYWYRQSLGQGLEFLIYFQGNSAPDKSGLPSDRFSAERTGGSVSTLTIQRTQQEDSAVYLCASSLVRRNNEQFFGPGTRLTVL.

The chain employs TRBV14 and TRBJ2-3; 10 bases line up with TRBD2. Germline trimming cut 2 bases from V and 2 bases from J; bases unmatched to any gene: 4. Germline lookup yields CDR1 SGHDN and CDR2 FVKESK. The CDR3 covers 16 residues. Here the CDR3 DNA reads TGTGCCAGCAGCCAACGGAGCGGGGGGGCCACAGATACGCAGTATTTT. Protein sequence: CASSQRSGGATDTQYF.

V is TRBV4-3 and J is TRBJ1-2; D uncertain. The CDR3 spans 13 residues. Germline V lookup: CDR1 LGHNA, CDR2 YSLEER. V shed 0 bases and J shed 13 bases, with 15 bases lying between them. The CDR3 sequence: CASSQDRWSPSTF. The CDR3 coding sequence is TGCGCCAGCAGCCAAGATCGATGGAGCCCCAGCACCTTC.

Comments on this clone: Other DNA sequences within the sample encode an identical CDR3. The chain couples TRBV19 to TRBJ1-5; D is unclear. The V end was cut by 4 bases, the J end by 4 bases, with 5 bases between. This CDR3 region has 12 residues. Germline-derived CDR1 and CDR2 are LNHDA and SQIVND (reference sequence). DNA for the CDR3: TGTGCCAGTAGTACAGGAAATCAGCCCCAGCATTTT. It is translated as CASSTGNQPQHF.

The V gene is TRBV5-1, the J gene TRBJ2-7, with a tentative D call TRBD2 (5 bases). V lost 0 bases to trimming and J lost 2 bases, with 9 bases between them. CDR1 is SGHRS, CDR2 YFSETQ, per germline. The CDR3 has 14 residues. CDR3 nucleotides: TGCGCCAGCAGCTTGGGGGTAGCGCCCTACGAGCAGTACTTC. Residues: CASSLGVAPYEQYF. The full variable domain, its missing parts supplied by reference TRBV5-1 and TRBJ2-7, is KAGVTQTPRYLIKTRGQQVTLSCSPISGHRSVSWYQQTPGQGLQFLFEYFSETQRNKGNFPGRFSGRQFSNSRSEMNVSTLELGDSALYLCASSLGVAPYEQYFGPGTRLTVT.

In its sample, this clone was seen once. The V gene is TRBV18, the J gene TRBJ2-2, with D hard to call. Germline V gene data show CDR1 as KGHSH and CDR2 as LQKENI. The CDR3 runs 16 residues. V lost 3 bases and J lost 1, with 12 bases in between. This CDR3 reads CASSPSLVGNTGELFF. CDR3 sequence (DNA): TGTGCCAGCTCACCTAGTCTAGTTGGGAACACCGGGGAGCTGTTTTTT.

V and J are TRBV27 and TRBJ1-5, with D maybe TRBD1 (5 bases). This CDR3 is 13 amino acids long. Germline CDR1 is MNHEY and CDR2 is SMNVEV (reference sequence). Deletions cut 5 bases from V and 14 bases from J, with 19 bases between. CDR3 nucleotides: TGTGCCAGCAGTCCGGCCAAGACAGCGAAGAAGCATTTT. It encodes CASSPAKTAKKHF.

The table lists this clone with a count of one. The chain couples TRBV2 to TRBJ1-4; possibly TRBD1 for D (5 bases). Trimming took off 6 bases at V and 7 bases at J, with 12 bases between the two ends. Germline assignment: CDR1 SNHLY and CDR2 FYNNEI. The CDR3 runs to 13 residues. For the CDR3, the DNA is TGTGCCAGCAGCCAACACGGGGGTGAAAAACTGTTTTTT. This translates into CASSQHGGEKLFF.

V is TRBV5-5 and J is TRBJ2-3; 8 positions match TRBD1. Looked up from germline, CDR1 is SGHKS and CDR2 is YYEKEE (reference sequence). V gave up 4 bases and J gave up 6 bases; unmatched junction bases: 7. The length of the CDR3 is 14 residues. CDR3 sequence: CASSRQGTSDTQYF. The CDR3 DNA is TGTGCCAGCAGCCGACAGGGGACGTCGGATACGCAGTATTTT.

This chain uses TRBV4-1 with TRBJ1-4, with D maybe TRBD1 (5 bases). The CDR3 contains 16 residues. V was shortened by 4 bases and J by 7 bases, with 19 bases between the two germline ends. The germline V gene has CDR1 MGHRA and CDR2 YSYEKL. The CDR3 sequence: CASSPYVGTGLEKLFF. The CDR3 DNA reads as TGCGCCAGCAGCCCTTATGTCGGGACTGGGCTTGAAAAACTGTTTTTT.

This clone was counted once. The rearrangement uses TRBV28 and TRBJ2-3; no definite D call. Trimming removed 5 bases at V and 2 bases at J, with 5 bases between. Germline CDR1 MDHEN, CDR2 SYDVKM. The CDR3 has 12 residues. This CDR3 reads CASSPNTDTQYF. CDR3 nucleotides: TGTGCCAGCAGTCCTAACACAGATACGCAGTATTTT.

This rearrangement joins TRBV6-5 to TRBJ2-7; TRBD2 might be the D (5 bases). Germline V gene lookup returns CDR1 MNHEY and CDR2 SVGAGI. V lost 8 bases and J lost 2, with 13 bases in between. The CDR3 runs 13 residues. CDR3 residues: CASGRGQTYEQYF. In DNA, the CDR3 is TGTGCCAGCGGAAGAGGGCAGACCTACGAGCAGTACTTC.

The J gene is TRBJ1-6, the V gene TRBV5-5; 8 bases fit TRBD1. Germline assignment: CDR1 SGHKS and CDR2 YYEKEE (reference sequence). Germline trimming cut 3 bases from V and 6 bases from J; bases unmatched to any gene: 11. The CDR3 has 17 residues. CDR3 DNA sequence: TGTGCCAGCAGCTCTCAGACAGGGGCCCGTCCTAATTCACCCCTCCACTTT. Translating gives CASSSQTGARPNSPLHF.

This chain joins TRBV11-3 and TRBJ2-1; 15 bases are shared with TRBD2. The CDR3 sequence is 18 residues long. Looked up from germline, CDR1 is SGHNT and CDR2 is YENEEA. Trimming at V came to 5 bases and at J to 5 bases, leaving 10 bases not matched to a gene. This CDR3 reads CASSPRGLAGGRNNEQFF. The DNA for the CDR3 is TGTGCCAGCAGCCCCAGAGGACTAGCGGGGGGGAGGAACAATGAGCAGTTCTTC.